This entry lists 21 T cell receptor beta chains sequenced from one sample in a study of Graves' ophthalmopathy and Graves' hyperthyroidism (dated by TCRdb to 2017 to 2018). The data were produced on an Illumina HiSeq 2000. For repertoire sequencing, TCR beta CDR3 regions were amplified from RNA transcripts. The first round was an RT-PCR using HTBI primers with the Qiagen OneStep RT-PCR kit, and this first round was followed by a second-round multiplex PCR, then size selection and purification. TCRdb trimmed the raw reads at Q25, called clones with MiXCR and kept productive beta chains. CDR3 protein sequences are deduplicated, and each keeps its most common genes and DNA. Recorded for this sample are 400,000 to 500,000 distinct CDR3 sequences; under 25% of them occurred a single time. The top ten clones comprise under 3.5% of the sample. The sequencing sample was made of peripheral blood. All receptors come from a woman in her late teens or twenties with stable Graves' hyperthyroidism. Donor details come from another sample of the same person, matched by shared clones.

The chain's CDR3 is CASSSSTYRAYTEAFF. CDR3 DNA: TGCGCCAGCAGCTCTTCCACCTACAGGGCATACACTGAAGCTTTCTTT. V and J are TRBV5-1 and TRBJ1-1; a weak D match, TRBD1 (6 bases). This CDR3 spans 16 amino acids. V lost 3 bases and J 3 bases, leaving 18 bases between the germline ends. The germline V gene encodes CDR1 SGHRS and CDR2 YFSETQ.

This clonotype was recorded many times. The CDR3 is CSARGKPNQPQHF. The CDR3 nucleotides are TGCAGTGCTAGGGGAAAACCTAATCAGCCCCAGCATTTT. V is TRBV20-1 and J is TRBJ1-5, with D unresolved. CDR3 length: 13 residues. Trimming stripped 3 bases from V and 4 bases from J, with 10 bases between. Looked up from germline, CDR1 is DFQATT and CDR2 is SNEGSKA (reference sequence).

The sample holds many counts of this clonotype. The J gene is TRBJ2-7, the V gene TRBV7-9; possible D gene TRBD1, 5 bases. The V gene's germline CDR1 is SEHNR and CDR2 FQNEAQ (reference sequence). V was shortened by 5 bases and J by 4 bases, with 12 bases between the two germline ends. The CDR3 has 13 amino acids. The CDR3 reads CASSPTVRYEQYF. The CDR3 DNA sequence: TGTGCCAGCAGCCCGACAGTCCGGTACGAGCAGTACTTC. Looking up the rest from reference TRBV7-9 and TRBJ2-7 gives the full variable domain: DTGVSQNPRHKITKRGQNVTFRCDPISEHNRLYWYRQTLGQGPEFLTYFQNEAQLEKSRLLSDRFSAERPKGSFSTLEIQRTEQGDSAMYLCASSPTVRYEQYFGPGTRLTVT.

This clonotype was recorded many times. V gene TRBV7-8 combines with J gene TRBJ2-7; the D gene is possibly TRBD2 (6 bases). V lost 1 base, J lost 2 bases, and 15 bases lay in between. Germline V CDR1 and CDR2: SGHVS, FQNEAQ. This CDR3 is 16 amino acids long. Here the CDR3 DNA reads TGTGCCAGCAGCTTAGGCGGGACGCAACACACCTACGAGCAGTACTTC. Residues: CASSLGGTQHTYEQYF.

This clonotype has ten or more counts. The gene calls are TRBV6-5 and TRBJ1-1; tentative D call: TRBD1 (5 bases). This CDR3 has 14 amino acids. Between the trimmed V and J ends, which lost 2 bases and 4 bases, there was a span of 11 bases. From germline, CDR1 is MNHEY and CDR2 SVGAGI. CDR3: CASSYSAGGTEAFF. The CDR3 nucleotides read TGTGCCAGCAGTTACAGCGCCGGGGGCACTGAAGCTTTCTTT.

A word on this clonotype: Since a much larger clone is just one base distant, this may be a read error. The chain recombines TRBV7-9 with TRBJ2-7; D ambiguous. Looked up from germline, CDR1 is SEHNR and CDR2 is FQNEAQ (reference sequence). The CDR3 extends over 12 amino acids. V was trimmed by 2 bases and J by 6 bases, leaving 8 bases between them. In nucleotides, the CDR3 is TGTGCCAGCAGCTTAAACATCCGCGAGCAGTACTTC. This gives the protein CASSLNIREQYF.

This clonotype was counted many times. The gene calls are TRBV25-1 and TRBJ1-2; 9 bases map to TRBD1. CDR3 length: 14 residues. Germline V gives CDR1 MGHDK, CDR2 SYGVNS. Trimming removed 3 bases from V and 8 bases from J; junction bases left unmatched: 7. The CDR3 DNA sequence: TGTGCCAGCAGTGACAACAGGGGGCTTAGAGGCTACACCTTC. Protein product: CASSDNRGLRGYTF.

Notes on this clonotype: A much larger clone differs by one base, so this may be a read error. The chain couples TRBV7-3 to TRBJ2-2; D assignment may be TRBD1 or TRBD2 (6 bases each). This CDR3 comprises 13 residues. Germline CDR1 is SGHTA and CDR2 is FQGTGA. The CDR3 here is CASSSLGGGELCF. The CDR3 DNA reads as TGTGCCAGCAGCTCGCTCGGGGGCGGGGAGCTGTGTTTT. The full variable domain, rest sourced from reference TRBV7-3 and TRBJ2-2, is GAGVSQTPSNKVTEKGKYVELRCDPISGHTALYWYRQSLGQGPEFLIYFQGTGAADDSGLPNDRFFAVRPEGSVSTLKIQRTERGDSAVYLCASSSLGGGELCFGEGSRLTVL.

The chain employs TRBV4-2 and TRBJ2-5; D gene ambiguous. This CDR3 region has 16 residues. The germline V gene encodes CDR1 LGHNA and CDR2 YNFKEQ. V gave up 4 bases and J gave up 1 base, with 16 bases separating them. The CDR3 DNA sequence: TGTGCCAGCAGCCCAGTGGCCTGGCTCCTCCAAGAGACCCAGTACTTC. This gives the protein CASSPVAWLLQETQYF.

This clonotype came up a few times. The rearrangement uses TRBV2 and TRBJ1-5; 10 bases agree with TRBD1. The trim removed 5 bases at V and 10 bases at J, leaving 8 bases unmatched. Germline values: CDR1 SNHLY, CDR2 FYNNEI. This CDR3 contains 14 residues. CDR3 nucleotide sequence: TGTGCCAGCAGTACCCGGGACAGGGGCTTTCCCCAGCATTTT. Translating gives CASSTRDRGFPQHF.

This clonotype has a count of ten or more. The chain carries TRBV12-3 or TRBV12-4 and TRBJ1-2; 7 bases map to TRBD1. V lost 6 bases and J lost 4; bases outside the gene matches: 8. The CDR3 consists of 14 residues. The CDR3 is CASSRTGVGYGYTF. Here the CDR3 DNA reads TGTGCCAGCAGCCGTACAGGGGTAGGCTATGGCTACACCTTC.

With respect to this clonotype: A much bigger clone sits one base away, suggesting this may be a read error. The V call is TRBV2, the J call TRBJ2-7; D unclear. The germline gives CDR1 SNHLY, CDR2 FYNNEI. CDR3 length equals 13 residues. V was shortened by 7 bases and J by 1 base, with 11 bases between the two germline ends. The CDR3 spells CASIPGPSYEQYF. As DNA, the CDR3 is TGTGCCAGCATACCCGGACCGTCCTACGAGCAGTACTTC.

Written as DNA, the CDR3 is TGCAGTGCTTTGACTAGCGGGAGCTCCTACGAGCAGTACTTC. This codes for CSALTSGSSYEQYF. The V and J genes are TRBV20-1 and TRBJ2-7; 12 bases agree with TRBD2. Germline V gene lookup returns CDR1 DFQATT and CDR2 SNEGSKA (reference sequence). The CDR3 is 14 amino acids. Germline trimming cut 5 bases from V and 0 bases from J; bases unmatched to any gene: 2.

The genes are TRBV18 and TRBJ2-5, with 8 bases fitting TRBD1. V lost 3 bases, J lost 3 bases, and 6 bases stayed unmatched. The CDR3 has 15 amino acids. CDR1 KGHSH and CDR2 LQKENI come from the germline V gene. CDR3 loop: CASSPGQAQEETQYF. DNA for the CDR3: TGTGCCAGCTCACCGGGACAGGCACAAGAAGAGACCCAGTACTTC.

This clonotype has at least ten counts. The chain combines TRBV7-8 with TRBJ2-4; tentatively, D is TRBD1 or TRBD2 (5 bases each). Germline CDR1 is SGHVS and CDR2 is FQNEAQ. The V gene lost 5 bases and the J gene lost 0 bases, with 11 bases spanning the gap. CDR3 length: 15 residues. CDR3 loop: CASSPGTVAKNIQYF. CDR3 DNA: TGTGCCAGCAGCCCCGGGACGGTAGCCAAAAACATTCAGTACTTC.

The table lists this clonotype with many counts. The CDR3 loop is CATGTGGPYEQYF. The CDR3 coding sequence is TGTGCCACCGGGACAGGGGGTCCCTACGAGCAGTACTTC. This sequence joins TRBV6-1 and TRBJ2-7; 11 bases align to TRBD1. From germline, CDR1 is MNHNS and CDR2 SASEGT. Losses at the gene ends were 10 bases for V and 2 bases for J; bases not matched to a gene: 4. CDR3 length: 13 amino acids.

In its sample, this clonotype was seen many times. The genes are TRBV6-5 and TRBJ2-2; D assignment may be TRBD1 or TRBD2 (5 bases each). Trimming left V 0 bases short and J 4 bases short, with 12 bases between. From germline, CDR1 is MNHEY and CDR2 SVGAGI. CDR3 length equals 16 residues. The DNA of the CDR3 is TGTGCCAGCAGTTACTCGGCAGGGACCGTCACCGGGGAGCTGTTTTTT. This sequence encodes CASSYSAGTVTGELFF.

This clonotype has at least ten counts. The V gene is TRBV28, the J gene TRBJ2-7; 9 bases line up with TRBD1. The germline V gene encodes CDR1 MDHEN and CDR2 SYDVKM. Trimming removed 6 bases from V and 4 bases from J; junction bases left unmatched: 10. The CDR3 extends over 15 amino acids. Here the CDR3 reads CASRGPGQGRYEQYF. The CDR3 nucleotides are TGTGCCAGCAGGGGCCCGGGACAGGGCCGGTACGAGCAGTACTTC.

This clonotype was detected ten times or more. The chain couples TRBV7-9 to TRBJ1-2; D is possibly TRBD1 (6 bases). Germline V gives CDR1 SEHNR, CDR2 FQNEAQ (reference sequence). This CDR3 contains 14 residues. With 5 bases removed from V and 2 bases from J, the gap between germline ends came to 12 bases. The CDR3 is CASSLTGSNYGYTF. Here the CDR3 DNA reads TGTGCCAGCAGCCTCACAGGGAGCAACTATGGCTACACCTTC.

V and J are TRBV10-3 and TRBJ2-7; 8 bases map to TRBD2. Per the germline V gene, CDR1 is ENHRY and CDR2 is SYGVKD. CDR3 size: 17 residues. The J segment lost 1 base and the V segment lost 6 bases, leaving 14 bases of the junction unmatched. The CDR3 spells CAIRAGTSGSSSYEQYF. DNA of the CDR3: TGTGCCATCAGAGCCGGGACTAGTGGGAGTTCGTCCTACGAGCAGTACTTC.

The chain combines TRBV28 with TRBJ2-2; D might be TRBD1 (6 bases). Germline CDR1 MDHEN, CDR2 SYDVKM. With 2 bases removed from V and 5 bases from J, the gap between germline ends came to 30 bases. The CDR3 covers 21 residues. In nucleotides, the CDR3 is TGTGCCAGCAGTTTAGAACCACCCCACCTAGGGACAATGTGGGGAACCGGGGAGCTGTTTTTT. Translating gives CASSLEPPHLGTMWGTGELFF.